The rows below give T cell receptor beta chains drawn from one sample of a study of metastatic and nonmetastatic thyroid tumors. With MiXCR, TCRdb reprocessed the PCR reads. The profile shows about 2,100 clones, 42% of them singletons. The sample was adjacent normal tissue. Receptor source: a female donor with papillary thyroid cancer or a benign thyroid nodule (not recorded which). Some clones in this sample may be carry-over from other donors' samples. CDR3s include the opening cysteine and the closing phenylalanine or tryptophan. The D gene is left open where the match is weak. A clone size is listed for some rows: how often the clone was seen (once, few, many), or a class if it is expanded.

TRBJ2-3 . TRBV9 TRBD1 TGTGCCAGCAGCCGGGACAGGGTCACAGATACGCAGTATTTT CASSRDRVTDTQYF
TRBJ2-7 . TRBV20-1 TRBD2 TGCAGTGCTAGATCCGAGCGGGGCTTAACCTACGGGCAGTACTTC CSARSERGLTYGQYF
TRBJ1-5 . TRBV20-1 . TGCAGTGCTAGAGACGCTAGGGTGCAGCCCCAGCATTTT CSARDARVQPQHF
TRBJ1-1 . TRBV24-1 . TGTGCCACCAGTGAATCAAGGGGCGGCTCGAACACTGAAGCTTTCTTT CATSESRGGSNTEAFF
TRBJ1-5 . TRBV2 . TGTGCCAGCAGTGAATATCAGTCAGGGAACCAGCCCCAGCATTTT CASSEYQSGNQPQHF
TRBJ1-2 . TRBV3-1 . TGTGCCAGCAGCCGAGACAGTCATGGCTACACCTTC CASSRDSHGYTF
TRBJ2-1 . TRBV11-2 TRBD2 TGTGCCAGCAGCCGGGGACTAGCGGGAGGGTACAATGAGCAGTTCTTC CASSRGLAGGYNEQFF
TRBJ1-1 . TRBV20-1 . TGCAGTGCTAGTGTCAGGGCCCCCCACACTGAAGCTTTCTTT CSASVRAPHTEAFF
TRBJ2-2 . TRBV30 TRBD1 TGTGCCTGGGGACAGGGGGTATTCACCGGGGAGCTGTTTTTT CAWGQGVFTGELFF
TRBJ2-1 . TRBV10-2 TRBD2 TGCGCCAGTTCTAGCGGGAGCTGGTTACGCAATGAGCAGTTCTTC CASSSGSWLRNEQFF
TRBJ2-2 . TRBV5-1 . TGCGCCAGCAGCTTGGTTCCCCTGGGCGGGACCGGGGAGCTGTTTTTT CASSLVPLGGTGELFF
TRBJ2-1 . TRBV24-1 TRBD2 TGTGCCACCAGTGATGCTAGCGGGAGGGCCTTCTCCTACAATGAGCAGTTCTTC CATSDASGRAFSYNEQFF
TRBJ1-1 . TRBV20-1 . TGCAGTGCTAGACTCACCCTGCCCCACACTGAAGCTTTCTTT CSARLTLPHTEAFF
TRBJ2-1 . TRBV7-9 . TGTGCCAGCAGCTTAGCTACTGAGCAGTTCTTC CASSLATEQFF
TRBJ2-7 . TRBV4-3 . TGCGCCAGCAGCCAAGGGGCGCTCCCTACCTACGAGCAGTACTTC CASSQGALPTYEQYF
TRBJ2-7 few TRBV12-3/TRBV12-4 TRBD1 TGTGCCAGCAGTCTCCAGGGGGGACAGGATGCCGAGCAGTACTTC CASSLQGGQDAEQYF
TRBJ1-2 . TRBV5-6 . TGTGCCAGCAGCTCCGGACAGAACTATGGCTACACCTTC CASSSGQNYGYTF
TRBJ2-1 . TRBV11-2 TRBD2 TGTGCCAGCAAGACTAGCGGGGGCCAGAACAATGAGCAGTTCTTC CASKTSGGQNNEQFF
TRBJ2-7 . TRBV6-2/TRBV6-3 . TGTGCCAGCATCAGCGTCCGCACGGGAAAGTTAAACGAGCAGTACTTC CASISVRTGKLNEQYF
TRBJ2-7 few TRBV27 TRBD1 TGTGCCAGCATTAAAAAAGGGGGGGGACAGGGACCTTACGAGCAGTACTTC CASIKKGGGQGPYEQYF
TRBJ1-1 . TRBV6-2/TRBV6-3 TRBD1 TGTGCCAGCAGTCGGGACAGCTACATTAACACTGAAGCTTTCTTT CASSRDSYINTEAFF
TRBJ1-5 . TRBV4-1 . TGCGCCAGCAGCCCGGATGGGGGGGTCAATCAGCCCCAGCATTTT CASSPDGGVNQPQHF
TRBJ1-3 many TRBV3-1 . TGTGCCAGCAGCCTGGGAAACACCATATATTTT CASSLGNTIYF
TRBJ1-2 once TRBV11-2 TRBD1 TGTGCCAGCAGCTTAGACCAGGGGGTGTCGTATGGCTACACCTTC CASSLDQGVSYGYTF
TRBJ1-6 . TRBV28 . TGTGCCAGCAAACAACACAGCTCCTATAATTCACCCCTCCACTTT CASKQHSSYNSPLHF
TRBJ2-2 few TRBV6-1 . TGTGCCAGCAGGAATCAACCGCTACGGGCCGGGGAGCTGTTTTTT CASRNQPLRAGELFF
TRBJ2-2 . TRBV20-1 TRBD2 TGCAGTGCTAGCCTGTCGGGAGGGACCGGGGAGCTGTTTTTT CSASLSGGTGELFF
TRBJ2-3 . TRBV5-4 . TGTGCCAGCAGCTGGCGAGGGGGTGGGGATGGAGGTAGCACAGATACGCAGTATTTT CASSWRGGGDGGSTDTQYF
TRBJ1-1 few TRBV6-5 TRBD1 TGTGCCAGCAGTTCGGGACAGTTGGGAGAGACTGAAGCTTTCTTT CASSSGQLGETEAFF
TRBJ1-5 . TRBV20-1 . TGCAGTGCTAGAGATCGAGATCAGCCCCAGCATTTT CSARDRDQPQHF
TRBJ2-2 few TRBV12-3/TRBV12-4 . TGTGCCAGCAGTTTTGGGACCGGGGAGCTGTTTTTT CASSFGTGELFF
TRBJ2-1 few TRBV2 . TGTGCCAGCCTCCCTAGATCACATGACAATGAGCAGTTCTTC CASLPRSHDNEQFF
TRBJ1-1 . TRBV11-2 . TGTGCCAGCAGCTTAGGGGGTCCGCAGGAAGCTTTCTTT CASSLGGPQEAFF
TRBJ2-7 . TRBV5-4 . TGTGCCAGCAGGGTGGGATCCGGTCATTTCGGCGAGCAGTACTTC CASRVGSGHFGEQYF
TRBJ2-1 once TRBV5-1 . TGCGCCAGCAGCCAGGGAGGAGGGTACAATGAGCAGTTCTTC CASSQGGGYNEQFF
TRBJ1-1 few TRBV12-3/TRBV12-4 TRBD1 TGTGCCAGCAGTTTAGACAGGGGAGGGAACACTGAAGCTTTCTTT CASSLDRGGNTEAFF
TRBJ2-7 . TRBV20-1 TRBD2 TGCAGTGCTATGAGCGGGAGTAGTTACGAGCAGTACTTC CSAMSGSSYEQYF
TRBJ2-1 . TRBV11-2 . TGTCCCAGCAGCCAGGACATAAACTCCTACAATGAGCAGTTCTTC CPSSQDINSYNEQFF
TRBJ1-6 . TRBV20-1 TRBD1 TGCAGTGCTAGACCCCGGGACAGGCACCCTTCACCCCTCCACTTT CSARPRDRHPSPLHF
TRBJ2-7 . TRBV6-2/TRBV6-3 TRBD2 TGTGCCAGCAGGCCGCTAGCGGGAGTCTACGAGCAGTACTTC CASRPLAGVYEQYF
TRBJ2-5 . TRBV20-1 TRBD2 TGCAGTGCTGGAGAAGCGGGGGGTCAAGAGACCCAGTACTTC CSAGEAGGQETQYF
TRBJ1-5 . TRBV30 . TGTGCCTGGAGTGCATCTCCGGGGGGTCAGCCCCAGCATTTT CAWSASPGGQPQHF